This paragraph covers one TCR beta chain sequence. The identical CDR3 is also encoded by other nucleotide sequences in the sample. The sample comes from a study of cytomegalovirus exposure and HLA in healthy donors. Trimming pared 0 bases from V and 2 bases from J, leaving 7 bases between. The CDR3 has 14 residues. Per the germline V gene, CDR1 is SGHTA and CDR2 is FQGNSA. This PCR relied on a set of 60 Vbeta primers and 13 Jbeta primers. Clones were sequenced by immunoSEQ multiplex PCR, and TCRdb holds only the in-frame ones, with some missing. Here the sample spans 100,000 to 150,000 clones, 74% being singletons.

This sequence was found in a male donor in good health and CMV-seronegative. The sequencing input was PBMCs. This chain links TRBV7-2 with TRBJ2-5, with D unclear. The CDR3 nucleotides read TGTGCCAGCAGCTTAGCGGGCAGACAAGAGACCCAGTACTTC. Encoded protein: CASSLAGRQETQYF.